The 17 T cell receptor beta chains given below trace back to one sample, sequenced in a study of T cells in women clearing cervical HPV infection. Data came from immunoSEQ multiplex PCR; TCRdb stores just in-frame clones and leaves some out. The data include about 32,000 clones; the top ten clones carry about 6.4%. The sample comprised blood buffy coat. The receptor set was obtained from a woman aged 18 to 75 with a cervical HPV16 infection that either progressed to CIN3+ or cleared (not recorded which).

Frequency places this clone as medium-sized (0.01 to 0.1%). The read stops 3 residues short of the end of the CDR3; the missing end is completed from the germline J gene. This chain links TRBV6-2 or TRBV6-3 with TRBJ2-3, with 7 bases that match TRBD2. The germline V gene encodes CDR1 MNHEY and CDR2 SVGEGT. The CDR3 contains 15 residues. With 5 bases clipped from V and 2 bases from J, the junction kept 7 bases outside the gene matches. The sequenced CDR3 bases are TGTGCCAGCAGTAAGGCTAGCGGTTACACAGATACG. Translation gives CASSKASGYTDT. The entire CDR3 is CASSKASGYTDTQYF.

The CDR3 spells CASSFETDTDTQYF. The CDR3 DNA, read in part, is TGTGCCAGCAGCTTTGAGACAGACACAGATACG. The rearrangement joins TRBV7-6 to TRBJ2-3, with D possibly being TRBD1 (5 bases). The read halts 3 residues ahead of the CDR3 end, with the missing end drawn from the germline J gene. Deletions cut 3 bases from V and 2 bases from J, with 9 bases between. The CDR3 spans 14 residues. CDR1 is SGHVS and CDR2 is FNYEAQ in the germline V gene.

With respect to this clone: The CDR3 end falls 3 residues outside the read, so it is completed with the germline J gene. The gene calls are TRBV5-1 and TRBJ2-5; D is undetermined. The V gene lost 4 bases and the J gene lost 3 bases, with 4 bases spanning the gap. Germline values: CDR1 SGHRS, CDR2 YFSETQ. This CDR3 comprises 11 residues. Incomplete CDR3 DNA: TGCGCCAGCAGCCTAGAAGAGACC. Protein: CASSLEET. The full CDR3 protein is CASSLEETQYF. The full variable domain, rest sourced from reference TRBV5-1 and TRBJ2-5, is KAGVTQTPRYLIKTRGQQVTLSCSPISGHRSVSWYQQTPGQGLQFLFEYFSETQRNKGNFPGRFSGRQFSNSRSEMNVSTLELGDSALYLCASSLEETQYFGPGTRLLVL.

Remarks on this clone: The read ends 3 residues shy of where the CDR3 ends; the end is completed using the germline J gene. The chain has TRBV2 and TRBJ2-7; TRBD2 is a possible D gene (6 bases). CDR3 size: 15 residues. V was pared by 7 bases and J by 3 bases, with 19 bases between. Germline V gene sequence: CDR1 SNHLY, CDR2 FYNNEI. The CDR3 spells CASNLRGGGNYEQYF. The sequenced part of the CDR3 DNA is TGTGCCAGCAATTTAAGGGGCGGAGGGAACTACGAG.

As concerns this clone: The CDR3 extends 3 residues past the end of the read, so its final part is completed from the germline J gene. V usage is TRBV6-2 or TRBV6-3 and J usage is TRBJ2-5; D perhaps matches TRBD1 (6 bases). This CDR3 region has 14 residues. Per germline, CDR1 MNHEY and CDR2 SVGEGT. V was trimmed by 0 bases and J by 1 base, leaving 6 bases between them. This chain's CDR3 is CASSYSGAQETQYF. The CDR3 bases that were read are TGTGCCAGCAGTTACTCGGGGGCCCAAGAGACC.

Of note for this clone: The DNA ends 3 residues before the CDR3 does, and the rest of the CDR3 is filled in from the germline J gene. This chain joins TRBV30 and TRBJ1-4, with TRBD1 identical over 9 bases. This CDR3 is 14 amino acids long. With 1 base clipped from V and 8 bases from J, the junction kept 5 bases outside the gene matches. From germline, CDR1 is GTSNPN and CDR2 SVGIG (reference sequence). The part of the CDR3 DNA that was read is TGTGCCTGGAGTGGGGACAGGGTACAAGAAAAA. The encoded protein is CAWSGDRVQEK. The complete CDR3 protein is CAWSGDRVQEKLFF.

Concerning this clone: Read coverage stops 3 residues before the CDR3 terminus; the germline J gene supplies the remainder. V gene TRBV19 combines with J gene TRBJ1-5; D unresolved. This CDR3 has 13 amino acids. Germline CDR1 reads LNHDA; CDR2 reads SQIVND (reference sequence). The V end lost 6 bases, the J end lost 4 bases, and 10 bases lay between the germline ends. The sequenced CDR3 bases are TGTGCCAGTAGATCCAGGCCGAATCAGCCC. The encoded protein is CASRSRPNQP. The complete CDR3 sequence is CASRSRPNQPQHF.

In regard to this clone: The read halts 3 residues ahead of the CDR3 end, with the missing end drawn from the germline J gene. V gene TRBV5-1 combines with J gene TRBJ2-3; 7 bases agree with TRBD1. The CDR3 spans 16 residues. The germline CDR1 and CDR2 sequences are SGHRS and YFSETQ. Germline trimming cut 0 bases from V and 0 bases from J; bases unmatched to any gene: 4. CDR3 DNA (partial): TGCGCCAGCAGCTTGGGGACAGGATCTAGCACAGATACG. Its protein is CASSLGTGSSTDT. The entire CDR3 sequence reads CASSLGTGSSTDTQYF.

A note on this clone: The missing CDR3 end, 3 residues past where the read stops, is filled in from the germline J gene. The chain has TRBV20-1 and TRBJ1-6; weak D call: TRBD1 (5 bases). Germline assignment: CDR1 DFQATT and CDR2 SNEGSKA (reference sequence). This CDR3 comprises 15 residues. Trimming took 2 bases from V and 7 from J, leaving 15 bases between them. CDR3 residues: CSARRAGPANSPLHF. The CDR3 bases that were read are TGCAGTGCTAGACGCGCAGGGCCGGCAAATTCACCC.

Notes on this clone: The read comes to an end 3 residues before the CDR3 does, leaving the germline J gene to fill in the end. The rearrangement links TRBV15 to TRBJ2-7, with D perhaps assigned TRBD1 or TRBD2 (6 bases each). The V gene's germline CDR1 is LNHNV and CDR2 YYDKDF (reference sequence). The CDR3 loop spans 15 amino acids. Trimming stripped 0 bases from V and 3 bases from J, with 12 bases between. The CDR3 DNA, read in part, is TGTGCCACCAGCAGAGATCACGGAGGGGGCTACGAG. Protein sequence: CATSRDHGGGYE. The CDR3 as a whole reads CATSRDHGGGYEQYF.

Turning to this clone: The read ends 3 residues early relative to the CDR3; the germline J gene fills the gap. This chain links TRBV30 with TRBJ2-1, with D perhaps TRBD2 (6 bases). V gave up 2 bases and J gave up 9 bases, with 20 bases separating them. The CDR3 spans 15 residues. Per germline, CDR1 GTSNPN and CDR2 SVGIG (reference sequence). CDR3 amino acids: CAWSPPGLKILEQFF. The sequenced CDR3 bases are TGTGCCTGGAGTCCTCCGGGACTGAAGATACTTGAG.

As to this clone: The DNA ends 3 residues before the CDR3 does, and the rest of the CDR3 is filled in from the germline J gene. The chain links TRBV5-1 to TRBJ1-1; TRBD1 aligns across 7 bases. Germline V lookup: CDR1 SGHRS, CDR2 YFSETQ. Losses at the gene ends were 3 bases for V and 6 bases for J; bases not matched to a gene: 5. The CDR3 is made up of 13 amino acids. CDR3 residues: CASSWKGAPEAFF. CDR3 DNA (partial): TGCGCCAGCAGCTGGAAGGGGGCCCCTGAA.

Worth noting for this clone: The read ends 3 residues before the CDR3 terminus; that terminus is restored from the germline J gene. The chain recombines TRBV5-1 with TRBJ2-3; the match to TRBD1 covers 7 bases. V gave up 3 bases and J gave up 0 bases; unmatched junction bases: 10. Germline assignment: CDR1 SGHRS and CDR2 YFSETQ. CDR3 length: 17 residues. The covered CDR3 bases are TGCGCCAGCAGCTCCAAAACAGGGGACCCTAGCACAGATACG. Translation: CASSSKTGDPSTDT. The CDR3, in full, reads CASSSKTGDPSTDTQYF.

The DNA read from the CDR3 is TGTGCCAGCAGCTTAGGAGGGGGCCACAATGAG. Protein product: CASSLGGGHNE. The CDR3 in full is CASSLGGGHNEQFF. V and J are TRBV11-2 and TRBJ2-1, with 7 bases fitting TRBD1. The read ends 3 residues before the CDR3 terminus; that terminus is restored from the germline J gene. Germline lookup yields CDR1 SGHAT and CDR2 FQNNGV. V was clipped by 1 base and J by 5 bases; unmatched bases: 2. CDR3 length: 14 amino acids.

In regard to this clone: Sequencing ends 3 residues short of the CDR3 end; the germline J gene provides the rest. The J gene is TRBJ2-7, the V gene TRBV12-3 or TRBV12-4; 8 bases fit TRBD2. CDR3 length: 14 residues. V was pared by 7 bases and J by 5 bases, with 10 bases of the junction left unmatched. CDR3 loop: CASTIGTSGNEQYF. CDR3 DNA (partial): TGTGCCAGCACCATCGGGACTAGTGGTAACGAG.

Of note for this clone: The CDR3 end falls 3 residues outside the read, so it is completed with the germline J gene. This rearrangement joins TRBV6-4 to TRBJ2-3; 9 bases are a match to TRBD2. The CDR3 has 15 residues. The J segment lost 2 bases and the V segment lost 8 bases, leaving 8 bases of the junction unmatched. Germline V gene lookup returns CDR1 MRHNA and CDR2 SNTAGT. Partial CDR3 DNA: TGTGCCAGCCGTTCGCGGGGGGGAACCACAGATACG. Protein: CASRSRGGTTDT. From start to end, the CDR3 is CASRSRGGTTDTQYF.

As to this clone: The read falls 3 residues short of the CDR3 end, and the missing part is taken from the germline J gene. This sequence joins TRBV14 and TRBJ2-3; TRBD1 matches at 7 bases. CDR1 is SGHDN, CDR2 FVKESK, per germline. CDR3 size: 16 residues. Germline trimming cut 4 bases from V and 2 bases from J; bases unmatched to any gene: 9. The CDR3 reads CASSPAPGQSTDTQYF. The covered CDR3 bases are TGTGCCAGCAGCCCGGCCCCGGGACAGTCCACAGATACG.